The 18 T cell receptor beta chains below come from one sample, sequenced in a study of CD8 T cells in Susac syndrome. RNA was extracted with the RNeasy kit, and a quantity of roughly 0.45 to 1 ug was reverse transcribed using random hexamers. MiXCR, applied by TCRdb to the immunoSEQ multiplex PCR reads, yields one record per CDR3 protein. The table has about 300,000 distinct CDR3 sequences, about 91% seen once. The sequencing sample was made of CD8+ T cells from PBMCs. All receptors derive from a human donor with multiple sclerosis.

This clonotype was seen only once. The chain links TRBV19 to TRBJ2-3; D is unclear. From germline, CDR1 is LNHDA and CDR2 SQIVND (reference sequence). The V gene lost 5 bases and the J gene lost 2 bases, with 17 bases spanning the gap. The CDR3 totals 16 residues. DNA for the CDR3: TGTGCCAGTAGTGTCCGGACGGTCCACCTCACAGATACGCAGTATTTT. Its protein is CASSVRTVHLTDTQYF. The full variable domain, completed using reference TRBV19 and TRBJ2-3, is DGGITQSPKYLFRKEGQNVTLSCEQNLNHDAMYWYRQDPGQGLRLIYYSQIVNDFQKGDIAEGYSVSREKKESFPLTVTSAQKNPTAFYLCASSVRTVHLTDTQYFGPGTRLTVL.

This sequence joins TRBV20-1 and TRBJ2-7; D perhaps matches TRBD1 (6 bases). Germline CDR1 DFQATT, CDR2 SNEGSKA (reference sequence). The CDR3 loop spans 16 amino acids. V lost 8 bases to trimming and J lost 9 bases, with 32 bases between them. The CDR3: CSLKDVGAGPYEGQYF. The CDR3 nucleotides are TGCAGTCTTAAGGATGTGGGGGCGGGCCCCTACGAGGGGCAGTACTTC.

V usage is TRBV7-3 and J usage is TRBJ2-2; 7 bases map to TRBD2. The CDR3 extends over 14 amino acids. Losses at the gene ends were 2 bases for V and 4 bases for J; bases not matched to a gene: 1. Germline CDR1 is SGHTA and CDR2 is FQGTGA. CDR3 DNA: TGTGCCAGCAGCTTACTAGCGGCCACCGGGGAGCTGTTTTTT. Protein sequence: CASSLLAATGELFF.

The rearrangement joins TRBV9 to TRBJ1-2; D perhaps matches TRBD1 (6 bases). The germline V gene has CDR1 SGDLS and CDR2 YYNGEE. The CDR3 is 16 residues long. Trimming pared 0 bases from V and 5 bases from J, leaving 17 bases between. CDR3 in DNA: TGTGCCAGCAGCGTAGACAGGGAAGTAGGTAGATATGGCTACACCTTC. It is translated as CASSVDREVGRYGYTF. Full variable domain (remainder filled in from reference TRBV9 and TRBJ1-2): DSGVTQTPKHLITATGQRVTLRCSPRSGDLSVYWYQQSLDQGLQFLIQYYNGEERAKGNILERFSAQQFPDLHSELNLSSLELGDSALYFCASSVDREVGRYGYTFGSGTRLTVV.

This clonotype was counted once. The chain carries TRBV7-9 and TRBJ2-5; 7 bases agree with TRBD1. Germline loops: CDR1 SEHNR, CDR2 FQNEAQ (reference sequence). J was trimmed by 5 bases and V by 6 bases; bases with no gene match: 6. The CDR3 contains 13 residues. CDR3 in DNA: TGTGCCAGCAGGACAGGGCACGGGGAGACCCAGTACTTC. This encodes CASRTGHGETQYF.

The chain couples TRBV19 to TRBJ2-7, with D perhaps TRBD1 (6 bases). CDR1 LNHDA and CDR2 SQIVND come from the germline V gene (reference sequence). Trimming removed 4 bases from V and 0 bases from J, with 10 bases in between. The CDR3 loop spans 14 amino acids. CDR3 sequence: CASSTTGASYEQYF. The CDR3 bases are TGTGCCAGTAGTACGACAGGAGCCTCCTACGAGCAGTACTTC.

The rearrangement joins TRBV28 to TRBJ2-2; 9 bases are shared with TRBD1. Per the germline V gene, CDR1 is MDHEN and CDR2 is SYDVKM. The CDR3 has 15 amino acids. After removal of 6 bases from V and 0 bases from J, the junction contained 2 bases not matched to a gene. CDR3 loop: CASSRQGANTGELFF. The DNA for the CDR3 is TGTGCCAGCAGCCGACAGGGGGCGAACACCGGGGAGCTGTTTTTT. Combining the CDR3 with reference TRBV28 and TRBJ2-2 gives the whole variable domain DVKVTQSSRYLVKRTGEKVFLECVQDMDHENMFWYRQDPGLGLRLIYFSYDVKMKEKGDIPEGYSVSREKKERFSLILESASTNQTSMYLCASSRQGANTGELFFGEGSRLTVL.

This clonotype was detected once. The gene calls are TRBV6-2 or TRBV6-3 and TRBJ1-2; possible D gene TRBD1, 5 bases. The V gene's germline CDR1 is MNHEY and CDR2 SVGEGT. The CDR3 sequence is 18 residues long. V was trimmed by 4 bases and J by 8 bases, leaving 29 bases between them. The DNA of the CDR3 is TGTGCCAGCAGTTTGGAATCAGGGCTAGGCCCTAGCGATGGAGGCTACACCTTC. This sequence encodes CASSLESGLGPSDGGYTF.

In its sample, this clonotype was seen once. The chain is built from TRBV5-5 and TRBJ2-1, with 7 nucleotides matching TRBD2. The trim removed 2 bases at V and 12 bases at J, leaving 5 bases unmatched. Germline loops: CDR1 SGHKS, CDR2 YYEKEE (reference sequence). The CDR3 totals 12 residues. The CDR3 sequence is CASSFGLDPQFF. The CDR3 DNA is TGTGCCAGCAGCTTCGGACTAGATCCGCAGTTCTTC.

The chain recombines TRBV5-1 with TRBJ1-6; D perhaps matches TRBD1 (6 bases). V lost 7 bases to trimming and J lost 1 base, with 21 bases between them. The CDR3 is made up of 18 amino acids. The germline CDR1 and CDR2 sequences are SGHRS and YFSETQ. The CDR3 DNA reads as TGCGCCAGCCAGGGGTGGAGAACAGACTCGTCCTATAATTCACCCCTCCACTTT. Protein sequence: CASQGWRTDSSYNSPLHF.

A remark on this clonotype: Its ends do not fully match the called genes, so a read error is possible. The V call is TRBV7-7, the J call TRBJ2-7; 9 bases map to TRBD1. The CDR3 contains 15 residues. Germline V CDR1 and CDR2: SSHAT, FNYEAQ (reference sequence). In DNA, the CDR3 is TGTGCTAGCAGCTTAGGGGACAGGGCATCCTACGAGCAGTACTTC. Residues: CASSLGDRASYEQYF.

V and J are TRBV30 and TRBJ1-2; D unclear. The V gene's germline CDR1 is GTSNPN and CDR2 SVGIG (reference sequence). V was clipped by 4 bases and J by 0 bases, with 6 bases between them. This CDR3 has 12 amino acids. CDR3 protein: CAWTGANYGYTF. The CDR3 DNA reads as TGTGCCTGGACAGGAGCTAACTATGGCTACACCTTC.

The chain combines TRBV4-1 with TRBJ2-7; a possible D gene is TRBD2 (5 bases). The CDR3 has 15 amino acids. V was pared by 0 bases and J by 4 bases, with 13 bases between. Germline V gives CDR1 MGHRA, CDR2 YSYEKL. CDR3 bases: TGCGCCAGCAGCCAAGATGAAACGGGGTCGTACGAGCAGTACTTC. Its translation is CASSQDETGSYEQYF.

The rearrangement uses TRBV15 and TRBJ2-2; 9 bases align to TRBD2. This CDR3 spans 15 amino acids. V gave up 3 bases and J gave up 5 bases; unmatched junction bases: 4. Germline V gene lookup returns CDR1 LNHNV and CDR2 YYDKDF (reference sequence). The CDR3 spells CATSSSGRGTGELFF. Written as DNA, the CDR3 is TGTGCCACCAGCAGTAGCGGGAGAGGGACCGGGGAGCTGTTTTTT.

The sample holds a few counts of this clonotype. The chain combines TRBV6-6 with TRBJ2-2; TRBD1 is a possible D gene (5 bases). Trimming removed 0 bases from V and 0 bases from J, with 5 bases in between. CDR1 is MNHNY, CDR2 SVGAGI, per germline (reference sequence). CDR3 length: 15 residues. CDR3 sequence (DNA): TGTGCCAGCAGTTACTCCAGGGCGAACACCGGGGAGCTGTTTTTT. As protein: CASSYSRANTGELFF.

This sequence joins TRBV12-3 or TRBV12-4 and TRBJ2-5; D remains unclear. CDR3 length: 14 amino acids. With 1 base removed from V and 5 bases from J, the gap between germline ends came to 11 bases. CDR3 DNA sequence: TGTGCCAGCAGTTTAGGACGCCTTGGGGAGACCCAGTACTTC. This gives the protein CASSLGRLGETQYF.

The chain recombines TRBV9 with TRBJ2-5; 11 bases are shared with TRBD2. V lost 3 bases and J lost 3; bases outside the gene matches: 10. The CDR3 runs 17 residues. Germline CDR1 and CDR2: SGDLS and YYNGEE. The CDR3: CASSAFSGRAWEETQYF. The CDR3 nucleotides are TGTGCCAGCAGCGCCTTTAGCGGGAGGGCGTGGGAAGAGACCCAGTACTTC.

The gene calls are TRBV27 and TRBJ2-5, with TRBD2 identical over 8 bases. The CDR3 is 17 residues long. V dropped 2 bases and J dropped 1; count of bases not matched to a gene: 9. CDR1 MNHEY and CDR2 SMNVEV come from the germline V gene (reference sequence). CDR3 protein: CASSLRWREAPQETQYF. The CDR3 nucleotides are TGTGCCAGCAGTTTAAGATGGCGGGAGGCACCCCAAGAGACCCAGTACTTC.